The next 22 T cell receptor beta chains were all read from a single sample in a study of Ad26.COV2.S vaccination and SARS-CoV-2 variants. Libraries were prepared by immunoSEQ multiplex PCR; TCRdb keeps only in-frame clonotypes and omits some of them. Of roughly 100,000 clones in the sample, roughly 80% were seen once. This specimen was peripheral blood, taken after recovery from COVID-19. These TCRs come from a human donor who had recovered from COVID-19.

This clone has only a few counts. The V and J genes are TRBV14 and TRBJ1-2, with D uncertain. With 4 bases removed from V and 4 bases from J, the gap between germline ends came to 7 bases. The germline CDR1 and CDR2 sequences are SGHDN and FVKESK. This CDR3 comprises 12 residues. CDR3 nucleotides: TGTGCCAGCAGCCTCGGACCCTATGGCTACACCTTC. Translating gives CASSLGPYGYTF.

The CDR3 is CASSSSTGVRNQPQHF. CDR3 bases: TGTGCCAGCAGCTCCAGTACAGGGGTACGCAATCAGCCCCAGCATTTT. This chain joins TRBV7-2 and TRBJ1-5, with 7 bases lining up with TRBD1. Losses at the gene ends were 4 bases for V and 2 bases for J; bases not matched to a gene: 8. Germline assignment: CDR1 SGHTA and CDR2 FQGNSA. This CDR3 is built from 16 residues.

This chain connects TRBV11-3 to TRBJ1-1; possibly TRBD1 for D (5 bases). The germline V and J ends were trimmed by 5 bases and 4 bases, with 17 bases remaining between them. This CDR3 comprises 15 residues. The germline V gene has CDR1 SGHNT and CDR2 YENEEA. CDR3 protein: CASSRSGTRGTEAFF. The CDR3 nucleotides read TGTGCCAGCAGCAGATCCGGGACGCGGGGCACTGAAGCTTTCTTT.

The V gene is TRBV7-9, the J gene TRBJ1-1; D possibly corresponds to TRBD1 (6 bases). V was pared by 5 bases and J by 3 bases, with 13 bases between. Germline values: CDR1 SEHNR, CDR2 FQNEAQ (reference sequence). This CDR3 region has 14 residues. CDR3 protein: CASSLTGGDTEAFF. The CDR3 DNA sequence: TGTGCCAGCAGCCTGACAGGTGGGGACACTGAAGCTTTCTTT.

The V call is TRBV5-1, the J call TRBJ1-1, with 9 bases lining up with TRBD1. Looked up from germline, CDR1 is SGHRS and CDR2 is YFSETQ. J lost 4 bases, V lost 4 bases, and 2 bases had no gene match. The CDR3 is 13 residues long. CDR3 DNA: TGCGCCAGCAGCCGGGACAGGGTCACTGAAGCTTTCTTT. This codes for CASSRDRVTEAFF. Based on the CDR3 plus reference TRBV5-1 and TRBJ1-1, the full variable domain is KAGVTQTPRYLIKTRGQQVTLSCSPISGHRSVSWYQQTPGQGLQFLFEYFSETQRNKGNFPGRFSGRQFSNSRSEMNVSTLELGDSALYLCASSRDRVTEAFFGQGTRLTVV.

The table lists this clone with a few counts. This sequence joins TRBV4-1 and TRBJ2-2; weak D call: TRBD2 (7 bases). V was trimmed by 0 bases and J by 5 bases, leaving 13 bases between them. The CDR3 totals 16 residues. CDR1 is MGHRA and CDR2 is YSYEKL in the germline V gene. CDR3 sequence reads: CASSQEGGALTGELFF. The DNA for the CDR3 is TGCGCCAGCAGCCAAGAAGGGGGGGCGTTAACCGGGGAGCTGTTTTTT.

This clone was observed at least ten times. This sequence joins TRBV5-5 and TRBJ1-3; D not certain. The germline V and J ends were trimmed by 0 bases and 6 bases, with 13 bases remaining between them. CDR1 and CDR2 from the germline V gene are SGHKS and YYEKEE (reference sequence). The CDR3 has 15 residues. The CDR3 region has the DNA TGTGCCAGCAGCTTGGCGCGGGCCGTAGCAAACACCATATATTTT. Translating it yields CASSLARAVANTIYF.

The V call is TRBV10-3, the J call TRBJ1-2; D unclear. Per the germline V gene, CDR1 is ENHRY and CDR2 is SYGVKD. The CDR3 is 14 residues long. With 2 bases removed from V and 3 bases from J, the gap between germline ends came to 10 bases. The CDR3 region is CAISEAGRDYGYTF. The CDR3 bases are TGTGCCATCAGTGAGGCCGGACGGGACTATGGCTACACCTTC.

J is TRBJ2-7 and V is TRBV7-2; no definite D call. The CDR3 loop spans 13 amino acids. CDR1 and CDR2 from the germline V gene are SGHTA and FQGNSA. Trimming took off 2 bases at V and 1 base at J, with 6 bases between the two ends. This CDR3 is CASSLHRSYEQYF. In DNA form, the CDR3 reads TGTGCCAGCAGCTTACATAGGTCCTACGAGCAGTACTTC.

The table lists this clone with a count of one. The genes are TRBV28 and TRBJ2-7; possible D gene TRBD1, 6 bases. Germline V CDR1 and CDR2: MDHEN, SYDVKM. Trimming shortened V by 8 bases and J by 5 bases, and 13 bases separated the two germline ends. This CDR3 region has 12 residues. This CDR3 reads CASGQILNEQYF. The CDR3 bases are TGTGCCAGCGGACAGATCCTGAACGAGCAGTACTTC.

The rearrangement uses TRBV9 and TRBJ2-3; D not certain. Germline-derived CDR1 and CDR2 are SGDLS and YYNGEE. V lost 0 bases, J lost 1 base, and 6 bases lay in between. The CDR3 is 14 residues long. CDR3: CASSVGVGTDTQYF. CDR3 sequence (DNA): TGTGCCAGCAGCGTAGGGGTCGGCACAGATACGCAGTATTTT.

The V call is TRBV30, the J call TRBJ1-4; TRBD1 might be the D (6 bases). Trimming cost V 2 bases and J 7 bases, with 14 bases left between them. This CDR3 contains 14 residues. Germline V gene sequence: CDR1 GTSNPN, CDR2 SVGIG (reference sequence). The CDR3 DNA reads TGTGCCTGGAGTATGGGGGGCCCGCCTGAAAAACTGTTTTTT. Translated, it gives CAWSMGGPPEKLFF.

This clone was seen a few times. The chain employs TRBV15 and TRBJ2-1, with 10 positions matching TRBD2. V lost 2 bases to trimming and J lost 4 bases; unmatched junction nucleotides: 8. Germline values: CDR1 LNHNV, CDR2 YYDKDF (reference sequence). This CDR3 comprises 17 residues. The CDR3 is CATSRQSSGGFYNEQFF. Here the CDR3 DNA reads TGTGCCACCAGCAGACAGTCTAGCGGGGGCTTTTACAATGAGCAGTTCTTC.

The chain is built from TRBV27 and TRBJ1-1; tentative D call: TRBD1 (6 bases). Between the trimmed V and J ends, which lost 2 bases and 0 bases, there was a span of 16 bases. CDR1 is MNHEY and CDR2 is SMNVEV in the germline V gene (reference sequence). This CDR3 is built from 17 residues. The CDR3 spells CASSLGRGGSMNTEAFF. As DNA, the CDR3 is TGTGCCAGCAGTTTAGGAAGGGGGGGATCCATGAACACTGAAGCTTTCTTT.

The chain recombines TRBV20-1 with TRBJ2-1; TRBD2 matches at 7 bases. The CDR3 contains 11 residues. J was trimmed by 9 bases and V by 7 bases; bases with no gene match: 6. CDR1 and CDR2 (germline): DFQATT, SNEGSKA (reference sequence). The CDR3 loop is CSGQLAFEQFF. The CDR3 DNA follows: TGCAGTGGTCAACTAGCGTTTGAGCAGTTCTTC.

The CDR3: CASSERGYDGYTF. CDR3 DNA sequence: TGTGCCAGCAGTGAAAGGGGATATGATGGCTACACCTTC. This sequence joins TRBV6-1 and TRBJ1-2; weak D call: TRBD1 (5 bases). Trimming pared 2 bases from V and 6 bases from J, leaving 10 bases between. CDR3 length: 13 residues. CDR1 and CDR2 from the germline V gene are MNHNS and SASEGT.

The chain couples TRBV30 to TRBJ1-4; D is perhaps TRBD1 (6 bases). Trimming stripped 1 base from V and 4 bases from J, with 13 bases between. CDR1 GTSNPN and CDR2 SVGIG come from the germline V gene (reference sequence). The CDR3 loop spans 15 amino acids. CDR3 region: CAWSGRGPGNEKLFF. Here the CDR3 DNA reads TGTGCCTGGAGTGGACGGGGGCCGGGTAATGAAAAACTGTTTTTT.

The gene calls are TRBV13 and TRBJ2-1; D is tentatively TRBD1 or TRBD2 (6 bases each). With 3 bases removed from V and 8 bases from J, the gap between germline ends came to 8 bases. The V gene's germline CDR1 is PRHDT and CDR2 FYEKMQ (reference sequence). The CDR3 is made up of 12 amino acids. CDR3: CASSFGGDEQFF. The CDR3 nucleotides are TGTGCCAGCAGCTTCGGGGGCGATGAGCAGTTCTTC.

The chain carries TRBV6-1 and TRBJ2-3; 8 nucleotides match TRBD1. This CDR3 is built from 15 residues. The germline gives CDR1 MNHNS, CDR2 SASEGT. Germline trimming cut 0 bases from V and 4 bases from J; bases unmatched to any gene: 3. The CDR3 nucleotides are TGTGCCAGCAGTGAAGCAGTGACAGGGGCAGATACGCAGTATTTT. This gives the protein CASSEAVTGADTQYF.

This clone was picked up a small number of times. The rearrangement joins TRBV5-1 to TRBJ1-2; D remains unclear. CDR1 is SGHRS, CDR2 YFSETQ, per germline. V lost 0 bases and J lost 1, with 4 bases in between. The CDR3 has 13 residues. The CDR3 nucleotides are TGCGCCAGCAGCTTGGACAATAACTATGGCTACACCTTC. Translated: CASSLDNNYGYTF.

The rearrangement links TRBV25-1 to TRBJ2-5; the match to TRBD1 covers 9 bases. The length of the CDR3 is 14 residues. Looked up from germline, CDR1 is MGHDK and CDR2 is SYGVNS. The trim removed 7 bases at V and 2 bases at J, leaving 5 bases unmatched. The DNA of the CDR3 is TGTGCCAGCATGGGACAGGGTCCGCAAGAGACCCAGTACTTC. This encodes CASMGQGPQETQYF.

A few counts support this clone. The rearrangement uses TRBV24-1 and TRBJ2-1; D remains unclear. The CDR3 loop spans 11 amino acids. In germline, CDR1 is KGHDR, CDR2 SFDVKD. The germline V and J ends were trimmed by 1 base and 10 bases, with 4 bases remaining between them. The CDR3 region has the DNA TGTGCCACCAGTGATTTAAGAGAGCAGTTCTTC. The encoded protein is CATSDLREQFF.